This T cell receptor (beta chain) was sequenced during a study of T cells in Graves' hyperthyroidism and ophthalmopathy. Regions amplified from RNA transcripts were the TCR beta CDR3 regions. TCR CDR3 regions were first amplified by RT-PCR with HTBI primers. TCRdb reanalysed the multiplex PCR reads using MiXCR and keeps one entry per CDR3 protein. Among around 190,000 distinct CDR3 sequences listed, less than 20% were seen once. Germline V gene lookup returns CDR1 SGDLS and CDR2 YYNGEE. The germline V and J ends were trimmed by 3 bases and 4 bases, with 13 bases remaining between them. The CDR3 runs 14 residues. The PBMCs were taken from less than 11 ml of fresh peripheral blood. This clonotype came up a few times. Its antigen remains unknown. Overall study results and limits: Most expanded thyroid clonotypes above 0.001 recurred in blood. A model using 13 V-J features told ophthalmopathy apart from stable hyperthyroidism.

The chain has TRBV9 and TRBJ1-2; weak D call: TRBD1 (6 bases). The TCR originated in a woman aged 50 to 60 with Graves' hyperthyroidism. Specimen: blood. The CDR3 is CASSAAGETYGYTF. For the CDR3, the DNA is TGTGCCAGCAGCGCCGCAGGGGAGACCTATGGCTACACCTTC. Full variable domain (rest looked up from reference TRBV9 and TRBJ1-2): DSGVTQTPKHLITATGQRVTLRCSPRSGDLSVYWYQQSLDQGLQFLIQYYNGEERAKGNILERFSAQQFPDLHSELNLSSLELGDSALYFCASSAAGETYGYTFGSGTRLTVV.